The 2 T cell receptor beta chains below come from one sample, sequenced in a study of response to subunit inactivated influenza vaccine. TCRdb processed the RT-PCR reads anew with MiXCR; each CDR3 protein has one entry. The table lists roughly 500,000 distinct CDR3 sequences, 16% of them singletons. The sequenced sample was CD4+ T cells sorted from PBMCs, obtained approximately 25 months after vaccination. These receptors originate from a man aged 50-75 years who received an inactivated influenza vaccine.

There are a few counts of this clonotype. CDR3 nucleotides: TGCGCCAGCAGCTTGGCGGTGGGAGGGGCAGATACGCAGTATTTT. This translates into CASSLAVGGADTQYF. The chain employs TRBV5-1 and TRBJ2-3; 7 bases agree with TRBD2. The germline V gene encodes CDR1 SGHRS and CDR2 YFSETQ. The CDR3 consists of 15 residues. Unmatched junction bases numbered 5, after V lost 0 bases and J lost 4 bases.

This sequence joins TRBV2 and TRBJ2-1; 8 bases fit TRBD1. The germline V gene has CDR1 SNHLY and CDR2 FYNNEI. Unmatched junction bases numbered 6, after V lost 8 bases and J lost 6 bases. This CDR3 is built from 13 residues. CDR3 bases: TGTGCCAGCCTCAGGGGGCCCGGCAATGAGCAGTTCTTC. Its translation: CASLRGPGNEQFF.